The 26 T cell receptor beta chains presented below share a single source sample, sequenced in a study of blood T cell repertoires in COVID-19. Using immunoSEQ multiplex PCR, the repertoire was profiled, and TCRdb retains in-frame clones only, with some absent. The sample consists of about 180,000 clones, about 84% of them appearing once. The sample consisted of PBMCs or T cells enriched from blood (not recorded which). These TCRs come from a woman in her 30s who had recovered from COVID-19.

This chain connects TRBV28 to TRBJ2-5, with D possibly TRBD2 on 6 matching bases. CDR1 and CDR2 from the germline V gene are MDHEN and SYDVKM. The length of the CDR3 is 16 residues. Trimming shortened V by 4 bases and J by 5 bases, and 20 bases separated the two germline ends. This CDR3 reads CASSWEEGRRGETQYF. The CDR3 coding sequence is TGTGCCAGCAGTTGGGAAGAAGGGAGACGGGGGGAGACCCAGTACTTC.

This sequence joins TRBV19 and TRBJ1-3; 7 nucleotides align to TRBD1. There are 16 residues in the CDR3. Germline-derived CDR1 and CDR2 are LNHDA and SQIVND (reference sequence). Trimming removed 9 bases from V and 0 bases from J; junction bases left unmatched: 11. The CDR3 sequence is CASRTDRVDSGNTIYF. The CDR3 nucleotides read TGTGCCAGCCGCACAGACAGGGTCGACTCTGGAAACACCATATATTTT.

This chain uses TRBV28 with TRBJ2-7, with 9 nucleotides matching TRBD2. Germline V lookup: CDR1 MDHEN, CDR2 SYDVKM. V shed 3 bases and J 2 bases; nucleotides not matched to a gene: 11. The CDR3 is 17 residues long. The CDR3 DNA is TGTGCCAGCAGTTTCCGGCTAGCGGGACCACCAACCTACGAGCAGTACTTC. Translated, it gives CASSFRLAGPPTYEQYF.

J is TRBJ1-1 and V is TRBV30; tentatively, D is TRBD1 (6 bases). This CDR3 region has 16 residues. Germline V gives CDR1 GTSNPN, CDR2 SVGIG (reference sequence). The V gene lost 2 bases and the J gene lost 0 bases, with 16 bases spanning the gap. DNA for the CDR3: TGTGCCTGGAGTTTTTACAGGGATAGGGTGAACACTGAAGCTTTCTTT. It encodes CAWSFYRDRVNTEAFF.

The CDR3 here is CASSSPGLSTDTQYF. In nucleotides, the CDR3 is TGTGCCAGCAGCTCGCCCGGGTTATCCACAGATACGCAGTATTTT. The gene calls are TRBV28 and TRBJ2-3; no definite D call. The CDR3 is made up of 15 amino acids. With 6 bases removed from V and 2 bases from J, the gap between germline ends came to 15 bases. CDR1 is MDHEN, CDR2 SYDVKM, per germline.

This chain connects TRBV4-1 to TRBJ2-1; 8 bases are a match to TRBD2. Unmatched junction bases numbered 8, after V lost 0 bases and J lost 7 bases. This CDR3 comprises 16 residues. Germline V lookup: CDR1 MGHRA, CDR2 YSYEKL. The CDR3 bases are TGCGCCAGCAGCCAAGAACCCAGCGGGAGTAGGAATGAGCAGTTCTTC. It codes for CASSQEPSGSRNEQFF.

V is TRBV28 and J is TRBJ2-7; 7 bases map to TRBD1. Germline assignment: CDR1 MDHEN and CDR2 SYDVKM. The CDR3 length is 14 residues. With V trimmed by 5 bases and J by 7 bases, 11 bases remained unmatched. CDR3 sequence reads: CASSPGTDASEQYF. The CDR3 DNA is TGTGCCAGCAGTCCCGGGACAGACGCTTCAGAGCAGTACTTC.

The chain carries TRBV5-5 and TRBJ2-1, with D possibly matching TRBD2 (5 bases). The CDR3 is made up of 14 amino acids. CDR1 and CDR2 from the germline V gene are SGHKS and YYEKEE (reference sequence). The V end lost 2 bases, the J end lost 2 bases, and 8 bases lay between the germline ends. The CDR3 protein is CASSLRRAYNEQFF. The CDR3 nucleotides are TGTGCCAGCAGCTTACGGCGGGCCTACAATGAGCAGTTCTTC.

V usage is TRBV5-1 and J usage is TRBJ2-7; 10 bases align to TRBD2. V gave up 2 bases and J gave up 1 base; unmatched junction bases: 9. Looked up from germline, CDR1 is SGHRS and CDR2 is YFSETQ. CDR3 length equals 17 residues. The CDR3 sequence: CASSFLPPAGGSYEQYF. The DNA for the CDR3 is TGCGCCAGCAGCTTTCTCCCCCCAGCGGGAGGGTCCTACGAGCAGTACTTC. Filled out from reference TRBV5-1 and TRBJ2-7, the complete variable domain reads KAGVTQTPRYLIKTRGQQVTLSCSPISGHRSVSWYQQTPGQGLQFLFEYFSETQRNKGNFPGRFSGRQFSNSRSEMNVSTLELGDSALYLCASSFLPPAGGSYEQYFGPGTRLTVT.

The genes are TRBV27 and TRBJ1-4; 8 bases are a match to TRBD1. The germline gives CDR1 MNHEY, CDR2 SMNVEV (reference sequence). V shed 1 base, J shed 6 bases, and the junction held 10 bases outside the gene matches. CDR3 length equals 17 residues. CDR3 loop: CASSLYPIGQGDEKLFF. CDR3 coding DNA: TGTGCCAGCAGTTTATACCCCATTGGACAGGGAGATGAAAAACTGTTTTTT.

CDR3 residues: CASSSTGGSTGELFF. CDR3 bases: TGTGCCAGCAGCTCGACAGGGGGAAGCACCGGGGAGCTGTTTTTT. This chain connects TRBV9 to TRBJ2-2, with TRBD1 matching 9 bases. Trimming took 4 bases from V and 4 from J; bases not matched to a gene: 5. Germline CDR1 reads SGDLS; CDR2 reads YYNGEE. CDR3 size: 15 residues.

The rearrangement links TRBV4-1 to TRBJ1-5, with D perhaps matching TRBD1 (6 bases). The CDR3 covers 15 residues. Trimming pared 0 bases from V and 1 base from J, leaving 7 bases between. In germline, CDR1 is MGHRA, CDR2 YSYEKL. The CDR3: CASSQDQGSNQPQHF. CDR3 nucleotide sequence: TGCGCCAGCAGCCAAGACCAGGGGAGCAATCAGCCCCAGCATTTT.

The chain links TRBV5-1 to TRBJ2-5, with TRBD2 identical over 9 bases. Looked up from germline, CDR1 is SGHRS and CDR2 is YFSETQ. This CDR3 spans 16 amino acids. V dropped 4 bases and J dropped 4; count of bases not matched to a gene: 11. The CDR3 nucleotides read TGCGCCAGCAGCCGCAGTCTAGCGGGAAGCGGAGAGACCCAGTACTTC. This encodes CASSRSLAGSGETQYF.

The V and J genes are TRBV6-5 and TRBJ2-5; 7 bases line up with TRBD1. Germline values: CDR1 MNHEY, CDR2 SVGAGI. J gave up 10 bases and V 4 bases, and 9 bases lay outside the gene matches. The CDR3 covers 13 residues. For the CDR3, the DNA is TGTGCCAGCAGTTTACAGGGGTACGGAGACCAGTACTTC. This sequence encodes CASSLQGYGDQYF.

The genes are TRBV10-3 and TRBJ2-7; unclear D gene. CDR3 length equals 13 residues. CDR1 and CDR2 from the germline V gene are ENHRY and SYGVKD. Trimming shortened V by 6 bases and J by 7 bases, and 16 bases separated the two germline ends. The CDR3 DNA reads TGTGCCATCAGCCTGCCGTCTCGGTTGGAGCAGTACTTC. Its protein product is CAISLPSRLEQYF.

CDR3 nucleotides: TGTGCCAGCAGTCCTTCAGTGGAGGGCACCACTGAAGCTTTCTTT. This sequence encodes CASSPSVEGTTEAFF. The V gene is TRBV6-5, the J gene TRBJ1-1; no clear D gene. The germline CDR1 and CDR2 sequences are MNHEY and SVGAGI. V lost 5 bases, J lost 4 bases, and 17 bases lay in between. The CDR3 consists of 15 residues.

This clone showed up just a few times. The genes are TRBV27 and TRBJ2-5; the match to TRBD2 covers 12 bases. CDR3 size: 18 residues. Germline CDR1 and CDR2: MNHEY and SMNVEV (reference sequence). The V and J ends lost 2 bases and 5 bases, in that order; junction bases with no gene match: 12. CDR3 in DNA: TGTGCCAGCAGTTTAGACCCGCCGACTAGCGGGAGACGGGAGACCCAGTACTTC. It is translated as CASSLDPPTSGRRETQYF.

The chain combines TRBV3-1 (or the pseudogene TRBV3-2) with TRBJ2-3, with TRBD2 identical over 10 bases. The CDR3 has 16 residues. Germline-derived CDR1 and CDR2 are LGHDT and YNNKEL (reference sequence). The V segment lost 2 bases and the J segment 0 bases; nucleotides outside the gene matches: 2. Here the CDR3 reads CASSQQTSGSTDTQYF. The CDR3 nucleotides are TGTGCCAGCAGCCAACAGACTAGCGGGAGCACAGATACGCAGTATTTT.

The rearrangement uses TRBV28 and TRBJ2-7; 7 bases align to TRBD2. CDR1 and CDR2 from the germline V gene are MDHEN and SYDVKM. V lost 5 bases and J lost 4; bases outside the gene matches: 5. This CDR3 has 13 residues. The CDR3 coding sequence is TGTGCCAGCAGTAGCGGGGATTTGTACGAGCAGTACTTC. Its translation is CASSSGDLYEQYF.

V gene TRBV6-5 combines with J gene TRBJ2-7; 8 positions agree with TRBD2. The trim removed 6 bases at V and 1 base at J, leaving 5 bases unmatched. The CDR3 spans 14 residues. The germline CDR1 and CDR2 sequences are MNHEY and SVGAGI. CDR3 sequence: CASRSGTSSYEQYF. The CDR3 bases are TGTGCCAGCAGATCCGGGACTAGTTCCTACGAGCAGTACTTC.

The rearrangement joins TRBV28 to TRBJ2-7; TRBD2 matches 8 bases. CDR1 is MDHEN, CDR2 SYDVKM, per germline. Germline trimming cut 4 bases from V and 2 bases from J; bases unmatched to any gene: 4. This CDR3 is built from 14 residues. For the CDR3, the DNA is TGTGCCAGCAGTTATAGCGGGAAGGCCTACGAGCAGTACTTC. Its translation is CASSYSGKAYEQYF.

The chain uses TRBV6-5 and TRBJ2-7, with TRBD2 matching 9 bases. CDR1 and CDR2 (germline): MNHEY, SVGAGI. V lost 7 bases and J lost 7; bases outside the gene matches: 11. The CDR3 is 14 residues long. The CDR3 sequence is CASTPGTSLREQYF. CDR3 coding DNA: TGTGCCAGCACGCCGGGGACTAGCTTGCGTGAGCAGTACTTC.

This clone has just one count. The chain combines TRBV10-3 with TRBJ1-2; 7 bases are a match to TRBD1. Germline V lookup: CDR1 ENHRY, CDR2 SYGVKD. With V trimmed by 11 bases and J by 8 bases, 17 bases remained unmatched. The CDR3 contains 14 residues. The CDR3 DNA sequence: TGTGCCTCCAAAGTGACAAGCCTCAGGGGGGGCTACACCTTC. This translates into CASKVTSLRGGYTF.

The V call is TRBV21-1, the J call TRBJ2-7; TRBD1 is the table's D call and was not checked against the DNA. TRBV21-1 is designated a pseudogene. This CDR3 has 12 residues. Here the CDR3 reads CARMTGAYEQYF. As DNA, the CDR3 is TGTGCCAGGATGACAGGAGCCTACGAGCAGTACTTC.

The sample holds one count of this clone. V is TRBV5-1 and J is TRBJ1-5, with 8 bases fitting TRBD1. The CDR3 extends over 13 amino acids. The J segment lost 4 bases and the V segment lost 5 bases, leaving 2 bases of the junction unmatched. In germline, CDR1 is SGHRS, CDR2 YFSETQ. The CDR3 here is CASRTGENQPQHF. DNA of the CDR3: TGCGCCAGCAGGACAGGGGAAAATCAGCCCCAGCATTTT.

This chain uses TRBV27 with TRBJ2-7; TRBD2 might be the D (5 bases). V gave up 2 bases and J gave up 3 bases, with 8 bases separating them. The CDR3 sequence is 13 residues long. Germline CDR1 MNHEY, CDR2 SMNVEV (reference sequence). The CDR3 DNA sequence: TGTGCCAGCAGTTTAGCTACTAGCTACGAGCAGTACTTC. Amino acids: CASSLATSYEQYF.